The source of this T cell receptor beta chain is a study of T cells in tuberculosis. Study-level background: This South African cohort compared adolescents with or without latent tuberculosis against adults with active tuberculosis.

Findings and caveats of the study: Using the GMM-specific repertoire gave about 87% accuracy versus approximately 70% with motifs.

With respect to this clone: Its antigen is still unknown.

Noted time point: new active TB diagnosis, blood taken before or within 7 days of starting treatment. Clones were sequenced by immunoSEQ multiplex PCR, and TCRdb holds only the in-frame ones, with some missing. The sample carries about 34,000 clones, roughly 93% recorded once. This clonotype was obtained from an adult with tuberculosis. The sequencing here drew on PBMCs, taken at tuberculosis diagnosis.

DNA of the CDR3: TGTGCCAGCAGCTTCGGGGAATCCACTGAAGCTTTCTTT. It yields the protein CASSFGESTEAFF. The chain couples TRBV7-3 to TRBJ1-1; no reliable D call. Trimming shortened V by 3 bases and J by 4 bases, and 9 bases separated the two germline ends. CDR1 and CDR2 from the germline V gene are SGHTA and FQGTGA. The CDR3 loop spans 13 amino acids.